This entry lists 32 T cell receptor beta chains sequenced from one sample in a study of blood T cell repertoires in COVID-19. TCRdb's table, derived via immunoSEQ multiplex PCR, lists solely in-frame clones and lacks some. The data hold fewer than 300,000 clones, with about nine tenths observed a single time. Sequences were obtained from PBMCs or T cells enriched from blood (not recorded which). All receptors derive from a woman in her 40s with acute COVID-19.

The J gene is TRBJ2-5, the V gene TRBV4-2, with D perhaps TRBD2 (5 bases). The CDR3 sequence is 15 residues long. V lost 0 bases to trimming and J lost 5 bases, with 13 bases between them. Germline CDR1 reads LGHNA; CDR2 reads YNFKEQ. This CDR3 reads CASSQDVASWETQYF. The DNA for the CDR3 is TGTGCCAGCAGCCAAGATGTGGCTAGCTGGGAGACCCAGTACTTC.

The gene calls are TRBV25-1 and TRBJ1-4, with 8 bases that match TRBD1. Per germline, CDR1 MGHDK and CDR2 SYGVNS. CDR3 length: 16 amino acids. The J segment lost 5 bases and the V segment lost 1 base, leaving 6 bases of the junction unmatched. The CDR3 bases are TGTGCCAGCAGTGAATCCGGCCGGACAGGGAATGAAAAACTGTTTTTT. Residues: CASSESGRTGNEKLFF.

This clone has a handful of counts. CDR3 region: CASSSQPNTEAFF. CDR3 sequence (DNA): TGTGCCAGCTCATCACAGCCGAACACTGAAGCTTTCTTT. V usage is TRBV18 and J usage is TRBJ1-1; unclear D gene. The CDR3 spans 13 residues. CDR1 and CDR2 from the germline V gene are KGHSH and LQKENI. The ends were cut back, 5 bases at V and 1 base at J, with 8 bases in the middle.

The chain combines TRBV29-1 with TRBJ1-5; maybe TRBD1 (6 bases). CDR1 is SQVTM, CDR2 ANQGSEA, per germline. The CDR3 contains 13 residues. V was shortened by 7 bases and J by 1 base, with 11 bases between the two germline ends. The CDR3 sequence is CSAQGQSNQPQHF. The CDR3 DNA follows: TGCAGCGCCCAAGGACAGAGCAATCAGCCCCAGCATTTT.

CDR3 DNA sequence: TGTGCCAGCAGTTACGGGACAGACACAGATACGCAGTATTTT. It translates to CASSYGTDTDTQYF. The chain combines TRBV6-2 or TRBV6-3 with TRBJ2-3; the match to TRBD1 covers 7 bases. CDR1 and CDR2 from the germline V gene are MNHEY and SVGEGT. Germline trimming cut 2 bases from V and 2 bases from J; bases unmatched to any gene: 1. This CDR3 is built from 14 residues.

The rearrangement links TRBV28 to TRBJ1-1; D is possibly TRBD1 (5 bases). The length of the CDR3 is 15 residues. V was cut by 1 base and J by 3 bases, with 12 bases left in between. The germline gives CDR1 MDHEN, CDR2 SYDVKM. CDR3 in amino acids: CASSLFGGGDTEAFF. DNA for the CDR3: TGTGCCAGCAGTTTATTTGGGGGAGGGGACACTGAAGCTTTCTTT.

The chain carries TRBV4-1 and TRBJ2-5; a weak D match, TRBD1 (5 bases). Per germline, CDR1 MGHRA and CDR2 YSYEKL. This CDR3 contains 16 residues. The V and J ends lost 4 bases and 1 base respectively, with 16 bases between them. As DNA, the CDR3 is TGCGCCAGCAGCCCAGAAATGCACAGGAGCCAAGAGACCCAGTACTTC. This gives the protein CASSPEMHRSQETQYF.

This chain joins TRBV15 and TRBJ2-1; TRBD2 is a possible D gene (6 bases). The germline CDR1 and CDR2 sequences are LNHNV and YYDKDF (reference sequence). Trimming pared 3 bases from V and 2 bases from J, leaving 14 bases between. The CDR3 consists of 16 residues. The CDR3 reads CATSSSRDSTYNEQFF. CDR3 nucleotides: TGTGCCACCAGCAGCTCCCGGGACTCGACCTACAATGAGCAGTTCTTC.

The gene calls are TRBV3-1 (or the pseudogene TRBV3-2) and TRBJ2-1, with 7 bases fitting TRBD2. The CDR3 runs to 18 residues. After removal of 0 bases from V and 4 bases from J, the junction contained 12 bases not matched to a gene. Germline-derived CDR1 and CDR2 are LGHDT and YNNKEL (reference sequence). CDR3: CASSQDKPPRGEYNEQFF. CDR3 DNA sequence: TGTGCCAGCAGCCAAGACAAGCCTCCCCGGGGGGAGTACAATGAGCAGTTCTTC.

The chain uses TRBV15 and TRBJ1-4; D gene unclear. CDR3 length: 13 residues. From germline, CDR1 is LNHNV and CDR2 YYDKDF (reference sequence). Trimming removed 6 bases at V and 2 bases at J, with 7 bases between. CDR3 loop: CATRAGTNEKLFF. CDR3 bases: TGTGCCACCAGAGCCGGTACTAATGAAAAACTGTTTTTT.

A remark on this clone: At the DNA level, this CDR3 is encoded by other sequences in the same sample as well. The J gene is TRBJ1-5, the V gene TRBV2; D unresolved. The CDR3 spans 15 residues. V dropped 2 bases and J dropped 0 bases, with 8 bases sitting between them. Germline CDR1 and CDR2: SNHLY and FYNNEI. The CDR3 region is CASSERGNSNQPQHF. The CDR3 nucleotides read TGTGCCAGCAGTGAAAGAGGGAATAGCAATCAGCCCCAGCATTTT.

The chain recombines TRBV28 with TRBJ2-7; TRBD2 is a possible D gene (6 bases). The germline gives CDR1 MDHEN, CDR2 SYDVKM. The CDR3 sequence is 15 residues long. Trimming took off 4 bases at V and 5 bases at J, with 18 bases between the two ends. CDR3 residues: CASSSRGSRRDEQYF. CDR3 DNA: TGTGCCAGCAGTTCTCGGGGGTCCCGCCGGGACGAGCAGTACTTC.

V and J are TRBV5-1 and TRBJ1-4, with D perhaps matching TRBD1 (6 bases). Per the germline V gene, CDR1 is SGHRS and CDR2 is YFSETQ. This CDR3 has 14 residues. V lost 4 bases, J lost 7 bases, and 14 bases lay in between. CDR3 in amino acids: CASSRRGNGEKLFF. CDR3 DNA sequence: TGCGCCAGCAGCCGCAGGGGAAACGGTGAAAAACTGTTTTTT.

The genes are TRBV3-1 (or the pseudogene TRBV3-2) and TRBJ1-2; the D is unclear. The CDR3 has 12 residues. V lost 1 base and J lost 3, with 3 bases in between. Germline CDR1 is LGHDT and CDR2 is YNNKEL (reference sequence). CDR3 amino acids: CASSQADYGYTF. CDR3 in DNA: TGTGCCAGCAGCCAAGCGGACTATGGCTACACCTTC.

This chain uses TRBV3-1 (or the pseudogene TRBV3-2) with TRBJ1-3; possible D gene TRBD1, 5 bases. Germline values: CDR1 LGHDT, CDR2 YNNKEL (reference sequence). The CDR3 is 16 residues long. V dropped 4 bases and J dropped 3 bases, with 16 bases sitting between them. The CDR3 DNA follows: TGTGCCAGCAGCCCCCGGCCCAAGGGGTATGGAAACACCATATATTTT. It translates to CASSPRPKGYGNTIYF.

The rearrangement uses TRBV30 and TRBJ2-7, with 8 bases lining up with TRBD1. Losses at the gene ends were 6 bases for V and 0 bases for J; bases not matched to a gene: 10. Germline CDR1 GTSNPN, CDR2 SVGIG (reference sequence). The CDR3 runs 15 residues. CDR3 sequence: CACTPGTGLSYEQYF. The CDR3 coding sequence is TGTGCCTGCACTCCCGGGACAGGACTCTCCTACGAGCAGTACTTC.

The chain carries TRBV6-4 and TRBJ1-2; 10 bases are a match to TRBD1. Unmatched junction bases numbered 1, after V lost 3 bases and J lost 6 bases. The CDR3 runs to 13 residues. Looked up from germline, CDR1 is MRHNA and CDR2 is SNTAGT. The CDR3 DNA follows: TGTGCCAGCAGTGAAGGGACAGGGGATGGCTACACCTTC. Translated: CASSEGTGDGYTF.

This clone was found a few times. The chain couples TRBV5-1 to TRBJ1-1; D is undetermined. Trimming removed 1 base at V and 1 base at J, with 8 bases between. CDR1 SGHRS and CDR2 YFSETQ come from the germline V gene. This CDR3 contains 14 residues. The CDR3, as DNA: TGCGCCAGCAGCTTGATGGGAGCGAACACTGAAGCTTTCTTT. As protein: CASSLMGANTEAFF.

The genes are TRBV12-2 and TRBJ2-7; TRBD2 was called by the table and not checked on the DNA. TRBV12-2 is described as a pseudogene. The CDR3 runs 14 residues. The CDR3 bases are TGTGCAAGTCGCATGTGGGGGGTCTCCTACGAGCAGTACTTC. Translation: CASRMWGVSYEQYF.

The CDR3 sequence is CASSPGAGSGYSGTQYF. The CDR3 region has the DNA TGCGCCAGCAGCCCCGGGGCGGGGTCGGGGTATAGCGGGACCCAGTACTTC. The chain joins TRBV5-1 to TRBJ2-5, with D possibly being TRBD2 (6 bases). Trimming left V 4 bases short and J 7 bases short, with 26 bases between. The CDR3 is 17 amino acids. In germline, CDR1 is SGHRS, CDR2 YFSETQ.

V gene TRBV3-1 (or the pseudogene TRBV3-2) combines with J gene TRBJ2-5; 10 bases match TRBD2. The V gene's germline CDR1 is LGHDT and CDR2 YNNKEL (reference sequence). With 1 base clipped from V and 4 bases from J, the junction kept 6 bases outside the gene matches. The CDR3 is 16 residues long. The CDR3 here is CASSQGRSSGGETQYF. Here the CDR3 DNA reads TGTGCCAGCAGCCAAGGTCGGTCTAGCGGGGGAGAGACCCAGTACTTC.

The chain uses TRBV10-2 and TRBJ2-3; 10 bases are a match to TRBD2. Germline trimming cut 10 bases from V and 13 bases from J; bases unmatched to any gene: 20. The CDR3 contains 15 residues. Germline CDR1 and CDR2: WSHSY and SAAADI. The CDR3 region is CATNPLAGDRIGEYF. DNA of the CDR3: TGCGCCACCAACCCCCTAGCGGGGGATCGAATTGGAGAGTATTTT.

This chain joins TRBV29-1 and TRBJ2-1; a possible D gene is TRBD2 (5 bases). Germline V CDR1 and CDR2: SQVTM, ANQGSEA. CDR3 length: 12 residues. V was pared by 4 bases and J by 9 bases, with 13 bases between. CDR3 in DNA: TGCAGCGTTGGTGGCGGAGGCATTGAGCAGTTCTTC. It specifies CSVGGGGIEQFF.

This chain joins TRBV28 and TRBJ1-5, with 9 nucleotides matching TRBD1. The CDR3 has 15 amino acids. The germline V gene encodes CDR1 MDHEN and CDR2 SYDVKM. V shed 5 bases, J shed 5 bases, and the junction held 7 bases outside the gene matches. The CDR3 spells CASSPGGQGDQPQHF. In nucleotides, the CDR3 is TGTGCCAGCAGTCCGGGGGGACAGGGTGATCAGCCCCAGCATTTT.

The CDR3 nucleotides read TGCAGCGTTGAAGGAGGGTTGAAAGAGACCCAGTACTTC. Translating it yields CSVEGGLKETQYF. This rearrangement joins TRBV29-1 to TRBJ2-5; a weak D match, TRBD2 (5 bases). The CDR3 consists of 13 residues. Trimming shortened V by 1 base and J by 3 bases, and 9 bases separated the two germline ends. Germline CDR1 is SQVTM and CDR2 is ANQGSEA.

This sequence joins TRBV7-2 and TRBJ2-5, with TRBD1 matching 9 bases. Germline V gene data show CDR1 as SGHTA and CDR2 as FQGNSA. J gave up 4 bases and V 2 bases, and 5 bases lay outside the gene matches. The CDR3 extends over 15 amino acids. CDR3 nucleotides: TGTGCCAGCAGCTTACAGACAGGGGGTCGAGAGACCCAGTACTTC. It specifies CASSLQTGGRETQYF.

The chain uses TRBV19 and TRBJ1-1; D remains ambiguous. V lost 5 bases and J 5 bases, leaving 12 bases between the germline ends. In germline, CDR1 is LNHDA, CDR2 SQIVND (reference sequence). The CDR3 totals 13 residues. CDR3 bases: TGTGCCAGTAGTGTGGTACGAGAGACTGAAGCTTTCTTT. Translation: CASSVVRETEAFF.

The chain joins TRBV5-1 to TRBJ1-2; tentatively, D is TRBD1 (5 bases). Germline V CDR1 and CDR2: SGHRS, YFSETQ. The V end lost 6 bases, the J end lost 7 bases, and 16 bases lay between the germline ends. The CDR3 spans 13 residues. The CDR3 here is CASTSRQGLGYTF. In nucleotides, the CDR3 is TGCGCCAGCACGTCACGCCAGGGACTTGGCTACACCTTC.

The chain links TRBV19 to TRBJ1-6; D may be TRBD1 (5 bases). Germline values: CDR1 LNHDA, CDR2 SQIVND (reference sequence). V gave up 7 bases and J gave up 1 base, with 14 bases separating them. The CDR3 loop spans 16 amino acids. Written as DNA, the CDR3 is TGTGCCAGTAAGGACCTCAAGGGGTCCTATAATTCACCCCTCCACTTT. Translating gives CASKDLKGSYNSPLHF.

This chain joins TRBV7-9 and TRBJ2-3; D possibly corresponds to TRBD1 (5 bases). This CDR3 has 14 residues. Germline assignment: CDR1 SEHNR and CDR2 FQNEAQ (reference sequence). V was cut by 7 bases and J by 5 bases, with 16 bases left in between. The DNA for the CDR3 is TGTGCCAGCACCGCGGACATCAGGGAAGATACGCAGTATTTT. It codes for CASTADIREDTQYF.

The V gene is TRBV7-2, the J gene TRBJ2-1; 11 bases match TRBD2. Germline trimming cut 3 bases from V and 9 bases from J; bases unmatched to any gene: 7. The CDR3 spans 15 residues. CDR1 and CDR2 (germline): SGHTA, FQGNSA. The CDR3 region is CASSFGLAGAGEQFF. As DNA, the CDR3 is TGTGCCAGCAGCTTCGGACTAGCGGGCGCGGGTGAGCAGTTCTTC.

CDR3 nucleotides: TGTGCCAGCAGCTCGGATAGCGGGGGTTACGAGACCCAGTACTTC. Its translation is CASSSDSGGYETQYF. The J gene is TRBJ2-5, the V gene TRBV5-4; 9 positions agree with TRBD2. The CDR3 runs to 15 residues. CDR1 is SGHNT and CDR2 is YYREEE in the germline V gene (reference sequence). The V gene end was trimmed by 3 bases and the J gene end by 5 bases; junction bases not matched to a gene: 8.